This note documents a single T cell receptor (beta chain) sequence. The beta constant-region primer was an equimolar mix of two oligonucleotides covering TRBC1 and TRBC2. TCRdb used MiXCR to reprocess the UMI-ligation and nested PCR reads, holding one entry per CDR3 protein. The sample gives around 160,000 distinct CDR3 sequences, 15% to 20% of which show up once; approximately 0.13% is in the top ten. This entry belongs to a study of naive and memory T cell subsets. CDR1 is SQVTM and CDR2 is ANQGSEA in the germline V gene. V lost 5 bases to trimming and J lost 0 bases; unmatched junction nucleotides: 1. CDR3 length: 14 amino acids.

The receptor was derived from a human donor in good health. Source material: naive CD4+ T cells from blood. The chain links TRBV29-1 to TRBJ2-3; 11 positions match TRBD2. The CDR3 loop is CSVRTSGSTDTQYF. Written as DNA, the CDR3 is TGCAGCGTTCGGACTAGCGGGAGCACAGATACGCAGTATTTT.